This TCR beta chain comes out of a study of blood T cell repertoires in COVID-19. Study at large: Collection of acute and convalescent COVID-19 samples took place in the United States, Italy and Spain. T cells, B-cell-depleted T cells, or PBMCs provided the cDNA or gDNA that served as material.

Losses at the gene ends were 6 bases for V and 5 bases for J; bases not matched to a gene: 12. Per the germline V gene, CDR1 is MNHEY and CDR2 is SVGAGI. The CDR3 runs to 15 residues. Per the original data handling: Nucleated cell counts were estimated from reference gene primer amplification. Assay used: immunoSEQ multiplex PCR; TCRdb lists only in-frame clones, some missing. V, J and clone size derive from that table, while D and trimming were established from the DNA sequence. The sample shows over 30,000 clones, about four fifths of them seen only once. This clone was observed a few times. The sequence was obtained from a man aged 50 or older with acute or convalescent COVID-19. V usage is TRBV6-5 and J usage is TRBJ2-7; 8 nucleotides agree with TRBD1. Input material: peripheral blood. DNA for the CDR3: TGTGCCAGCAGCTCAGGCTCGGACAGGGTCCACGAGCAGTACTTC. This gives the protein CASSSGSDRVHEQYF.